The rows below give T cell receptor beta chains drawn from one sample of a study of blood T cells in healthy people across ages. In TCRdb, the 5' RACE reads were re-called with MiXCR into one record per CDR3 protein. There are 750,000 to 950,000 distinct CDR3 sequences in the sample; approximately 24% occur only once, and around 3% lies in the top ten. The same sample was also studied in work on T cells of mothers and their children.

Sequencing input: blood. These receptors were taken from a boy between 10 and 17 years old in good health. Each CDR3 is given with its conserved first and last residue. The D gene is left open where the match is weak. A row's size may be missing; if present it is once, few, many or a size class.

abundance: few; d_gene: .; j_gene: TRBJ1-4; v_gene: TRBV11-2; CDR3nt: TGTGCCAGCAGCTCGTACAGGGTGCGGGCAGATGAAAAACTGTTTTTT; CDR3aa: CASSSYRVRADEKLFF
abundance: .; d_gene: .; j_gene: TRBJ2-7; v_gene: TRBV28; CDR3nt: TGTGCCACGGGGGGCACGACAGACGGCTACGAGCAGTACTTC; CDR3aa: CATGGTTDGYEQYF
abundance: .; d_gene: TRBD1; j_gene: TRBJ2-7; v_gene: TRBV6-6; CDR3nt: TGTGCCAGCAGTTACGCTTTGGGACAGGGAGCCTACGAGCAGTACTTC; CDR3aa: CASSYALGQGAYEQYF
abundance: few; d_gene: .; j_gene: TRBJ2-1; v_gene: TRBV12-5; CDR3nt: TGTGCTAGTGGCGACAGCACCGTCTACAATGAGCAGTTCTTC; CDR3aa: CASGDSTVYNEQFF
abundance: .; d_gene: TRBD2; j_gene: TRBJ2-2; v_gene: TRBV5-4; CDR3nt: TGTGCCAGCAGCTTGGACGGGGGGGCAGGCACCGGGGAGCTGTTTTTT; CDR3aa: CASSLDGGAGTGELFF
abundance: .; d_gene: TRBD1; j_gene: TRBJ2-7; v_gene: TRBV29-1; CDR3nt: TGCAGCGTTGTAGGGACAGGGTCCTACGAGCAGTACTTC; CDR3aa: CSVVGTGSYEQYF
abundance: few; d_gene: TRBD2; j_gene: TRBJ2-3; v_gene: TRBV11-2; CDR3nt: TGTGCCAGCAGCTCCCGACTAGCGGGGGGGCCAGATACGCAGTATTTT; CDR3aa: CASSSRLAGGPDTQYF
abundance: .; d_gene: .; j_gene: TRBJ1-1; v_gene: TRBV2; CDR3nt: TGTGCCAGCATACCGAGGCAGGGGAACACTGAAGCTTTCTTT; CDR3aa: CASIPRQGNTEAFF
abundance: few; d_gene: .; j_gene: TRBJ1-2; v_gene: TRBV29-1; CDR3nt: TGCAGCGTTGATACAGTGATCTATGGCTACACCTTC; CDR3aa: CSVDTVIYGYTF
abundance: .; d_gene: TRBD1; j_gene: TRBJ2-3; v_gene: TRBV20-1; CDR3nt: TGCAGTGCAGAACAGGGGTACACAGATACGCAGTATTTT; CDR3aa: CSAEQGYTDTQYF
abundance: .; d_gene: TRBD1; j_gene: TRBJ1-6; v_gene: TRBV27; CDR3nt: TGTGCCAGCAGAACAGGGGGCGATTCACCCCTCCACTTT; CDR3aa: CASRTGGDSPLHF
abundance: .; d_gene: .; j_gene: TRBJ2-3; v_gene: TRBV5-1; CDR3nt: TGCGCCAGCAGCTTGGCCCTAGCGAATGCAGATACGCAGTATTTT; CDR3aa: CASSLALANADTQYF
abundance: .; d_gene: TRBD1; j_gene: TRBJ2-5; v_gene: TRBV9; CDR3nt: TGTGCCAGCAGCTTCCGGGGACAGACTTTACAAGAGACCCAGTACTTC; CDR3aa: CASSFRGQTLQETQYF
abundance: few; d_gene: .; j_gene: TRBJ2-7; v_gene: TRBV2; CDR3nt: TGTGCCAGCAGTCAAGGGGCAGGAGCCTACGAGCAGTACTTC; CDR3aa: CASSQGAGAYEQYF
abundance: .; d_gene: .; j_gene: TRBJ2-5; v_gene: TRBV9; CDR3nt: TGTGCCAGCAGCGAGGACAACCGCCAAGAGACCCAGTACTTC; CDR3aa: CASSEDNRQETQYF